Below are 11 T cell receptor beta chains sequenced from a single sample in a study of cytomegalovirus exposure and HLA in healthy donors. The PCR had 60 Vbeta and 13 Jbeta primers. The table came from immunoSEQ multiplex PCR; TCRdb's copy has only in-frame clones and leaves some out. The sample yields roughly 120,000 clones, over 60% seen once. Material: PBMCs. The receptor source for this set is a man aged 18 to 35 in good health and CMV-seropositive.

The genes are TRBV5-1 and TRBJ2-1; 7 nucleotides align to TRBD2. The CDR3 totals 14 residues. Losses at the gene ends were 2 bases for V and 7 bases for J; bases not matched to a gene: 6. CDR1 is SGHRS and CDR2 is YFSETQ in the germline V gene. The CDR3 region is CASSFGQRGNEQFF. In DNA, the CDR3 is TGCGCCAGCAGCTTCGGCCAGCGGGGTAATGAGCAGTTCTTC.

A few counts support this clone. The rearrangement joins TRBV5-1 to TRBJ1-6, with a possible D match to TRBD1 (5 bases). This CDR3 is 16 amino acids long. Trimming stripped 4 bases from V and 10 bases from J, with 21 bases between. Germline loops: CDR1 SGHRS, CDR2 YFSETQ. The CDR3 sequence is CASSPNPQGIRSPLHF. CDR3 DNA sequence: TGCGCCAGCAGCCCCAACCCCCAGGGAATTCGGTCACCCCTCCACTTT.

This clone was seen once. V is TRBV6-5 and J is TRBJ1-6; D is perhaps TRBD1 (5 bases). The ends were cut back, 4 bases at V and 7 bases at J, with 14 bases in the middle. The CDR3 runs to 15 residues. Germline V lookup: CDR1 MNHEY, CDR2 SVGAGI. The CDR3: CASSSIGRTNSPLHF. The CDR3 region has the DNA TGTGCCAGCAGTTCGATAGGACGGACAAATTCACCCCTCCACTTT.

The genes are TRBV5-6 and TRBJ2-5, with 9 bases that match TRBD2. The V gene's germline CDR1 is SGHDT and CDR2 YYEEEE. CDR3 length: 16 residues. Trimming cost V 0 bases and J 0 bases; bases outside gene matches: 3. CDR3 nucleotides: TGTGCCAGCAGCTTGGTGTTAGCGGGGGACCAAGAGACCCAGTACTTC. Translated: CASSLVLAGDQETQYF. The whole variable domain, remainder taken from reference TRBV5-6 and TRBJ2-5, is DAGVTQSPTHLIKTRGQQVTLRCSPKSGHDTVSWYQQALGQGPQFIFQYYEEEERQRGNFPDRFSGHQFPNYSSELNVNALLLGDSALYLCASSLVLAGDQETQYFGPGTRLLVL.

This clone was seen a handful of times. CDR3 loop: CASGRGQPRSEQYF. CDR3 DNA: TGTGCCAGCGGCAGAGGTCAGCCGAGGTCCGAGCAGTACTTC. V gene TRBV6-1 combines with J gene TRBJ2-7; D remains ambiguous. The CDR3 consists of 14 residues. With 8 bases removed from V and 6 bases from J, the gap between germline ends came to 20 bases. Germline V gene sequence: CDR1 MNHNS, CDR2 SASEGT.

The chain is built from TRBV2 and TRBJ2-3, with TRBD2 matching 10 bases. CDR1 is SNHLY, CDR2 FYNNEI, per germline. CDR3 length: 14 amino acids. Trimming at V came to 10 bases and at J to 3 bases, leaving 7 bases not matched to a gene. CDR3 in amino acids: CANRLAGLTDTQYF. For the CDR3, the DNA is TGTGCCAACAGACTAGCGGGCCTTACAGATACGCAGTATTTT.

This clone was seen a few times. The CDR3 protein is CASSRKGLNNSPLHF. In DNA form, the CDR3 reads TGCGCCAGCAGCCGCAAGGGACTAAATAATTCACCCCTCCACTTT. The chain carries TRBV5-1 and TRBJ1-6; D may be TRBD1 (5 bases). Trimming took 4 bases from V and 5 from J, leaving 13 bases between them. Per germline, CDR1 SGHRS and CDR2 YFSETQ. The CDR3 runs 15 residues.

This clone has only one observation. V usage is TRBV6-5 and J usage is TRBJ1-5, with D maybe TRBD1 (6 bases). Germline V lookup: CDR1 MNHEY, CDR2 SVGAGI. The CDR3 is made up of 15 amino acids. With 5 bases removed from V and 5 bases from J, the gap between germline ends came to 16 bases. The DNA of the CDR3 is TGTGCCAGCAGTAACACAGGGTCGGTTCATCAGCCCCAGCATTTT. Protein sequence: CASSNTGSVHQPQHF.

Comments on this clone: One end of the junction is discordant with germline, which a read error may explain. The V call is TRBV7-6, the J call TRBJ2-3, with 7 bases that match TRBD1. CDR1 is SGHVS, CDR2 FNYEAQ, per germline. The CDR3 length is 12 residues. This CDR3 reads CASSSRTGTQYF. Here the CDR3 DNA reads TGTGCCAGCAGCTCTCGGACAGGTACGCAGTATTTT. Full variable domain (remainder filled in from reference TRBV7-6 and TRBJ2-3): GAGVSQSPRYKVTKRGQDVALRCDPISGHVSLYWYRQALGQGPEFLTYFNYEAQQDKSGLPNDRFSAERPEGSISTLTIQRTEQRDSAMYRCASSSRTGTQYFGPGTRLTVL.

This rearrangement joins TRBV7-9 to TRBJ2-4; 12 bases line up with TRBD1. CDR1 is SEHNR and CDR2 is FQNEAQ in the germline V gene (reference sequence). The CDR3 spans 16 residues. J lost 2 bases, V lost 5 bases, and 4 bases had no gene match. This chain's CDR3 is CASSPGTGGPKNIQYF. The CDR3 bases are TGTGCCAGCAGCCCCGGGACAGGGGGCCCCAAAAACATTCAGTACTTC.

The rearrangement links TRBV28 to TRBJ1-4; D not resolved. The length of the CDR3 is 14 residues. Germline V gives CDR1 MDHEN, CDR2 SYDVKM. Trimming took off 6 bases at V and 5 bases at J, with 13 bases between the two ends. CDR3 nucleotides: TGTGCCAGCAGATCGGGGTACTCGAATGAAAAACTGTTTTTT. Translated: CASRSGYSNEKLFF.